This T cell receptor beta chain was obtained from a study of control samples from healthy donors and cancer patients (dated by TCRdb to 2019 to 2021). Library construction relied on the immunoSEQ multiplex PCR assay. Here the immuneACCESS table is served through TCRdb, limited to in-frame sequences with V and J called. Missing clones are a known gap in these copies; in checked studies unresolved V genes cover under half, and the rest lacks a known reason. A total of 150,000 to 160,000 clones appear in this sample, more than 85% of them only once. The ten largest clones represent around 2.4% of the sample. The CDR3 covers 12 residues, taking in both the cysteine and the phenylalanine. Of the read, only the CDR3 DNA is kept; its 36 bases are in frame from base 1. For this chain, trimming is 1 base at the V end and 7 bases at the J end, and the number of junction bases without a gene match is 0. CDR1 LGHDT and CDR2 YNNKEL were looked up in the germline V gene (reference sequence).

This clone has more than one count but fewer than ten. It lacks a known antigen. No base quality values were provided; no much bigger clone lies one nucleotide off. The receptor was derived from a man aged 50 or older in good health. The sequenced sample consisted of blood. Rearrangement joined TRBV3-1 (or the pseudogene TRBV3-2) to TRBJ1-2, with 7 central nucleotides matching TRBD1. The CDR3 region: CASSQGQGGYTF. The nucleotides are TGTGCCAGCAGCCAAGGACAGGGTGGCTACACCTTC.